What follows is one TCR beta chain and its context. What it binds is unknown. The CDR3 has 14 amino acids. V gave up 1 base and J gave up 2 bases, with 10 bases separating them. Germline V gene sequence: CDR1 SGDLS, CDR2 YYNGEE. Measured with immunoSEQ multiplex PCR; TCRdb has only the in-frame clones, and not every one. Among approximately 36,000 clones, 84% were seen once, and the ten largest hold 8% to 11%. Regarding time point: peripheral blood 6 weeks after treatment start. The data belong to a study of PD-L1 blockade in urothelial cancer. As for the study in general: Patients commenced intravenous atezolizumab, 1,200 mg every 3 weeks, in the mid-2010s. Blood analysis was done at 3 weeks (second dose) and 6 weeks after treatment began. When blood samples were assessed, the median T cell count was about 130,000. Study-wide findings and caveats: In blood sampled pretreatment, TCR clonality below the median predicted better survival.

Here the sequenced sample was PBMCs, taken around atezolizumab (anti-PD-L1) treatment. The sequence was collected from a middle-aged man with urothelial cancer. V and J are TRBV9 and TRBJ2-7, with D possibly being TRBD1 (5 bases). The CDR3 loop reads CASSVQGFTYEQYF. CDR3 bases: TGTGCCAGCAGCGTACAGGGTTTCACCTACGAGCAGTACTTC.